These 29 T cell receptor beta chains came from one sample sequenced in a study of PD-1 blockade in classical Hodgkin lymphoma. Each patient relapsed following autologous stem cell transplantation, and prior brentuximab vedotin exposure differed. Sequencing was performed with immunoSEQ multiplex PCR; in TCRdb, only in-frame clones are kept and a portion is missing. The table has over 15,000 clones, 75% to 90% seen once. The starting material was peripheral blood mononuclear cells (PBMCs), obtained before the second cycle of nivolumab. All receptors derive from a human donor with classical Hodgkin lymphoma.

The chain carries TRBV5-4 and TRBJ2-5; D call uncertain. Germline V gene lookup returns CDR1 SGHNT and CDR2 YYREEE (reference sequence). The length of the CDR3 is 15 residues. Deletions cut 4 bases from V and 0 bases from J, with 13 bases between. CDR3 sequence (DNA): TGTGCCAGCAGCGCCCGTCCGCGATACCAAGAGACCCAGTACTTC. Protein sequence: CASSARPRYQETQYF.

DNA of the CDR3: TGTGCCAGTCCTCTGGACGAGCCGGGGAACACTGAAGCTTTCTTT. Amino acids: CASPLDEPGNTEAFF. This chain joins TRBV19 and TRBJ1-1; D remains ambiguous. Deletions cut 8 bases from V and 1 base from J, with 17 bases between. The CDR3 is 15 residues long. The germline V gene encodes CDR1 LNHDA and CDR2 SQIVND (reference sequence).

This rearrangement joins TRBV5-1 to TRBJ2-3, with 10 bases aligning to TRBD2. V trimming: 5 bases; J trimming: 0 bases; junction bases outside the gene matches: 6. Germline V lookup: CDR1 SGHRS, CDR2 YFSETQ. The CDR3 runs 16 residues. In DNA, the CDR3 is TGCGCCAGCAGGCTAGCGGGAGTTCTAAGCACAGATACGCAGTATTTT. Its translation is CASRLAGVLSTDTQYF.

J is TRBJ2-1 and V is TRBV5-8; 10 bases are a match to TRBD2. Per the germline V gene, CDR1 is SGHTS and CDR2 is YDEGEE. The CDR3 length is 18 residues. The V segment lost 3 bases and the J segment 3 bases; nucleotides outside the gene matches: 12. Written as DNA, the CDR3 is TGTGCCAGCAGCTCAGTACGTTTAGCGGGGGGCATCTACAATGAGCAGTTCTTC. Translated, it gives CASSSVRLAGGIYNEQFF.

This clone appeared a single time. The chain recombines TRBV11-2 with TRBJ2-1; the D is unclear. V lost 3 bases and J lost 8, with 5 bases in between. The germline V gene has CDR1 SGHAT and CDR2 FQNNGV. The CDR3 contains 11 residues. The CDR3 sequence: CASSFFHEQFF. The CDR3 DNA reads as TGTGCCAGCAGCTTTTTCCATGAGCAGTTCTTC.

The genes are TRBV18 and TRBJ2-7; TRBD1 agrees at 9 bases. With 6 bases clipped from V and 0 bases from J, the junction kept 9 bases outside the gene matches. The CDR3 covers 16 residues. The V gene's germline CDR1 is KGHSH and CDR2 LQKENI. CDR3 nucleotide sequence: TGTGCCAGCTCGCCTCGCCGGGACAGGGTCTCCTACGAGCAGTACTTC. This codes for CASSPRRDRVSYEQYF.

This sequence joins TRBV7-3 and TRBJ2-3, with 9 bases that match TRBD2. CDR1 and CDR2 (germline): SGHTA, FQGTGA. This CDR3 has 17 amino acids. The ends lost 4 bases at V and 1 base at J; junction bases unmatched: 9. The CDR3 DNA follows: TGTGCCAGCAGCTACCGGACTAGCGTTGTTGGCACAGATACGCAGTATTTT. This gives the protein CASSYRTSVVGTDTQYF.

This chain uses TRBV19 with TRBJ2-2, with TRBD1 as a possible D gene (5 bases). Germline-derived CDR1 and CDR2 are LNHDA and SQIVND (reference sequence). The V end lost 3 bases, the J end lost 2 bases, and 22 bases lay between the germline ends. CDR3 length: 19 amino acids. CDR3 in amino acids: CASSMGWGRVLRNTGELFF. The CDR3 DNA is TGTGCCAGTAGTATGGGGTGGGGCAGAGTACTAAGAAACACCGGGGAGCTGTTTTTT.

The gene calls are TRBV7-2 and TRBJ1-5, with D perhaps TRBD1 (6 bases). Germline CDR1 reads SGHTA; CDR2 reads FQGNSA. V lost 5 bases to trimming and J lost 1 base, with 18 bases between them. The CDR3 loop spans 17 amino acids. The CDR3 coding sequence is TGTGCCAGCAGCCGTCGAGGGGGAGGGGTGAGCAATCAGCCCCAGCATTTT. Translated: CASSRRGGGVSNQPQHF.

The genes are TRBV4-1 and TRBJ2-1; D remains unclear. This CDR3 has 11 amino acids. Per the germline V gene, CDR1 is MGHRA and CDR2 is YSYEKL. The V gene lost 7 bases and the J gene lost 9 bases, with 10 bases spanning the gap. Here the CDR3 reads CASTSLGEQFF. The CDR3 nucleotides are TGCGCCAGCACATCTCTCGGTGAGCAGTTCTTC.

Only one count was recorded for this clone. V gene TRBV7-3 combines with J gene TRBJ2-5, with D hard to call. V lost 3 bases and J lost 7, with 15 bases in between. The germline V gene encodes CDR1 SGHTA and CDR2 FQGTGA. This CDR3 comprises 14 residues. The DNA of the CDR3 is TGTGCCAGCAGCTTGGACGGCCTCAGGAGGACCCAGTACTTC. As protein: CASSLDGLRRTQYF.

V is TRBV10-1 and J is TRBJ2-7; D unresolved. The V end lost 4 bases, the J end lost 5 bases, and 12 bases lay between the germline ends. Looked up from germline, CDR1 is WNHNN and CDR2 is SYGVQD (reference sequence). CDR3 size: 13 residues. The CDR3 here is CASSGSIGNEQYF. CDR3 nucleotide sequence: TGCGCCAGCAGTGGCTCAATTGGGAACGAGCAGTACTTC.

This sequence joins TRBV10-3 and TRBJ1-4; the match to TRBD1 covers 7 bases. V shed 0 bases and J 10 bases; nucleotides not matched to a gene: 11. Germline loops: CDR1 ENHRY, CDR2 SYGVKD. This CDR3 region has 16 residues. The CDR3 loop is CAISESETGRSGKLFF. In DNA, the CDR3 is TGTGCCATCAGTGAGTCGGAGACAGGGAGGTCTGGAAAACTGTTTTTT.

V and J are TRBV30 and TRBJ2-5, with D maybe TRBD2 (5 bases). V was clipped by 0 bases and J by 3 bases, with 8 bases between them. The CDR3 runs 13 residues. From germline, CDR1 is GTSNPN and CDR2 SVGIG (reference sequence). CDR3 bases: TGTGCCTGGAGTGTTCTCGGGGAAGAGACCCAGTACTTC. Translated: CAWSVLGEETQYF.

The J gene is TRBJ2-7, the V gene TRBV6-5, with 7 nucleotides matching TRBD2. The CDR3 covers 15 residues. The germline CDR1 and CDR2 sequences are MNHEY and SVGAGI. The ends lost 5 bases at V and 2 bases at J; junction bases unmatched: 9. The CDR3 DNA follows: TGTGCCAGCAGTCCCCCGGGCGGGAGCCCCTACGAGCAGTACTTC. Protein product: CASSPPGGSPYEQYF.

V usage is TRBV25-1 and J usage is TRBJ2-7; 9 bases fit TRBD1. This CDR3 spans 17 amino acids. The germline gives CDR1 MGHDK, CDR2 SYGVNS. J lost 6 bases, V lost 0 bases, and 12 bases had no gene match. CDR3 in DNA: TGTGCCAGCAGTGAATACGGGGGGTACAGGGGGCACTTCGAGCAGTACTTC. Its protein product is CASSEYGGYRGHFEQYF.

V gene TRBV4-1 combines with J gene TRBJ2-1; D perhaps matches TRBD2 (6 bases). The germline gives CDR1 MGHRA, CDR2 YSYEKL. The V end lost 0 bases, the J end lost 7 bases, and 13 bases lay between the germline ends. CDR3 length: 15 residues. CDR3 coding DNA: TGCGCCAGCAGCCAAGATGGGGGACTCCCGAATGAGCAGTTCTTC. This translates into CASSQDGGLPNEQFF.

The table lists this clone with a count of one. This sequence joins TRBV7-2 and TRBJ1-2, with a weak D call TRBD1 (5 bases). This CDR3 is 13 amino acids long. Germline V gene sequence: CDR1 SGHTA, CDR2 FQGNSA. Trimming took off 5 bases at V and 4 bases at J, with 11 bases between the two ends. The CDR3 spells CASSPGTFYGYTF. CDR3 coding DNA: TGTGCCAGCAGCCCAGGGACTTTCTATGGCTACACCTTC.

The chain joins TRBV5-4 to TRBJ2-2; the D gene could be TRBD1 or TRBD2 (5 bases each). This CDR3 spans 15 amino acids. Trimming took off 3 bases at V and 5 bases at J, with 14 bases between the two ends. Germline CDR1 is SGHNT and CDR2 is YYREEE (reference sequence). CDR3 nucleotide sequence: TGTGCCAGCAGCTGGGGGTGGGTGAGGACCGGGGAGCTGTTTTTT. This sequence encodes CASSWGWVRTGELFF.

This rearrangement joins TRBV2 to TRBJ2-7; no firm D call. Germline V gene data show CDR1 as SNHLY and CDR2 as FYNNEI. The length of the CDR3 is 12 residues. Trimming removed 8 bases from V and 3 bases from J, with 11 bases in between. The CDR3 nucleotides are TGTGCCAGCCGTACCCCAGGCTACGAGCAGTACTTC. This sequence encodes CASRTPGYEQYF.

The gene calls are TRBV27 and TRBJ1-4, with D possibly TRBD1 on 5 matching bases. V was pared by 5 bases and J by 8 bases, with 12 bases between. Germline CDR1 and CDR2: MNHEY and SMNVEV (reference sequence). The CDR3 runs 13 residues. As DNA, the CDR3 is TGTGCCAGCAGTGGGGCAGGGAACGAAAAACTGTTTTTT. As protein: CASSGAGNEKLFF.

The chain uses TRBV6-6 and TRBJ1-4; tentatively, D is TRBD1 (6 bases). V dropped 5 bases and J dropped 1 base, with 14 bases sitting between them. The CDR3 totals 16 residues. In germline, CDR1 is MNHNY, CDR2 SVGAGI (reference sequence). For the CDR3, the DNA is TGTGCCAGCAGTCACGGGGGGGCCGGAACTAATGAAAAACTGTTTTTT. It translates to CASSHGGAGTNEKLFF.

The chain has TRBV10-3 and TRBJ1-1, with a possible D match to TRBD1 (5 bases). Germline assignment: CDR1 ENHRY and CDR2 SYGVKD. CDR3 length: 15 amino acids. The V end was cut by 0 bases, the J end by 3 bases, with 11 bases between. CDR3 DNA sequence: TGTGCCATCAGTGAGTCGGGACCTAGGGACACTGAAGCTTTCTTT. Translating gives CAISESGPRDTEAFF.

CDR3 amino acids: CASSTRLAGSEGRYNEQFF. As DNA, the CDR3 is TGTGCCAGCAGCACACGACTAGCGGGATCAGAGGGGCGATACAATGAGCAGTTCTTC. The chain links TRBV7-8 to TRBJ2-1; 11 nucleotides line up with TRBD2. CDR3 size: 19 residues. The germline CDR1 and CDR2 sequences are SGHVS and FQNEAQ. V shed 5 bases and J 4 bases; nucleotides not matched to a gene: 16.

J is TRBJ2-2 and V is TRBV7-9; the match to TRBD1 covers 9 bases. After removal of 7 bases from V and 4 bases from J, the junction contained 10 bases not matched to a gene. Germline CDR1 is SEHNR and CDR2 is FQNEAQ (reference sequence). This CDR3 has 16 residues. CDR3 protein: CASNTWTGDFTGELFF. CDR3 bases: TGTGCCAGCAACACTTGGACAGGGGATTTCACCGGGGAGCTGTTTTTT.

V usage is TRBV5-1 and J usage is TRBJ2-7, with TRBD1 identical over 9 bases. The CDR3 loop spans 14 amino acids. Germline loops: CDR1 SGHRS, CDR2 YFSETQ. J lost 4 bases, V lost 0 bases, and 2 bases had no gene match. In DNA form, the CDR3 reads TGCGCCAGCAGCTTGGGGGACAGGGCATACGAGCAGTACTTC. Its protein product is CASSLGDRAYEQYF.

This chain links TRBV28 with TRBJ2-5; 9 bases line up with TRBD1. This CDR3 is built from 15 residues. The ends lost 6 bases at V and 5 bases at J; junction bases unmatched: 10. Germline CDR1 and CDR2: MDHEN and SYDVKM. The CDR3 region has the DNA TGTGCCAGCAGCCAGGCCGGGACAGGGTACGAGACCCAGTACTTC. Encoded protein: CASSQAGTGYETQYF.

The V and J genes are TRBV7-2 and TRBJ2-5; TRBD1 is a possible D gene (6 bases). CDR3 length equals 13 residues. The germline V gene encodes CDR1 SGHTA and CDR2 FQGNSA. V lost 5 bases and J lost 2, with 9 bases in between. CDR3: CASSTGQQETQYF. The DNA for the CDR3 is TGTGCCAGCAGCACCGGACAGCAAGAGACCCAGTACTTC.

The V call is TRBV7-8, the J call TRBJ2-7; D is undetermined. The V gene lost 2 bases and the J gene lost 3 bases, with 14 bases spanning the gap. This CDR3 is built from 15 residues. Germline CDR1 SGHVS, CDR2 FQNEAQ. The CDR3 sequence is CASSLSFSLYYEQYF. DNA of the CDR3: TGTGCCAGCAGCTTAAGTTTCAGTCTGTACTACGAGCAGTACTTC.